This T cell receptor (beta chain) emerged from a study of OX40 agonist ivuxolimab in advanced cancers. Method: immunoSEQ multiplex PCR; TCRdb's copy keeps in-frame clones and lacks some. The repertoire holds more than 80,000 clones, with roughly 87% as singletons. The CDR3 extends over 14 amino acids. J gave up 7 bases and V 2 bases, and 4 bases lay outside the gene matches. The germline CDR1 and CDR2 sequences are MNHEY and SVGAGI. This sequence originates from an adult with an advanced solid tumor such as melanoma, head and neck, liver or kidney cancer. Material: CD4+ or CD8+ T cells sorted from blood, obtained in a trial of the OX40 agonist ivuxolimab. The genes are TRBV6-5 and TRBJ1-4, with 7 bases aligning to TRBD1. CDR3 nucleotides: TGTGCCAGCAGTTACAGGGGGCGCTTTGAAAAACTGTTTTTT. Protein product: CASSYRGRFEKLFF.